Listed here are 20 T cell receptor beta chains from one sample, sequenced in a study of molecular identifiers for immune sequencing clone quantification. TCRdb re-called the PCR reads through MiXCR, storing one row per CDR3 protein. The sample holds roughly 300,000 distinct CDR3 sequences; roughly 24% are singletons and the top ten take about 0.71%. The sequenced sample was naive CD8+ T cells from blood, with Jurkat cell RNA spiked in. Subset given: FACS-sorted CD8+CD4-CCR7+CD45RA+ naive T cells. These receptors were collected from a human donor in good health. Some libraries in this study had Jurkat cell RNA spiked in.

This clonotype was observed a handful of times. The chain has TRBV7-9 and TRBJ2-6; D perhaps matches TRBD2 (5 bases). V lost 2 bases and J lost 0, with 11 bases in between. Germline loops: CDR1 SEHNR, CDR2 FQNEAQ (reference sequence). This CDR3 region has 17 residues. For the CDR3, the DNA is TGTGCCAGCAGCTTATCACGGGGAGCCTCTGGGGCCAACGTCCTGACTTTC. It is translated as CASSLSRGASGANVLTF. Complete variable domain (other parts from reference TRBV7-9 and TRBJ2-6): DTGVSQNPRHKITKRGQNVTFRCDPISEHNRLYWYRQTLGQGPEFLTYFQNEAQLEKSRLLSDRFSAERPKGSFSTLEIQRTEQGDSAMYLCASSLSRGASGANVLTFGAGSRLTVL.

This clonotype was detected ten times or more. J is TRBJ2-3 and V is TRBV12-3 or TRBV12-4, with TRBD2 as a possible D gene (6 bases). Trimming took 6 bases from V and 4 from J, leaving 20 bases between them. This CDR3 contains 16 residues. CDR3 sequence (DNA): TGTGCCAGCAGCCTAAGTTCGGGAGAGGGCGCAGATACGCAGTATTTT. Translation: CASSLSSGEGADTQYF.

J is TRBJ2-7 and V is TRBV30; possibly TRBD2 for D (6 bases). Germline values: CDR1 GTSNPN, CDR2 SVGIG (reference sequence). V gave up 1 base and J gave up 5 bases, with 12 bases separating them. The CDR3 covers 13 residues. The CDR3, as DNA: TGTGCCTGGAGTGCCGGGACTTTGAACGAGCAGTACTTC. Amino acid sequence: CAWSAGTLNEQYF.

This clonotype has just a few counts. This likely comes from a read error, as the CDR3 has no conserved phenylalanine or tryptophan at its end. The chain carries TRBV27 and TRBJ2-6; TRBD1 or TRBD2 may be the D gene (6 bases each). The germline CDR1 and CDR2 sequences are MNHEY and SMNVEV (reference sequence). This CDR3 is built from 16 residues. V dropped 2 bases and J dropped 6 bases, with 14 bases sitting between them. The CDR3 bases are TGTGCCAGCAGTTTAGGGGGGCGAGGACCGGCCAACGTCCTGACTCTC. It codes for CASSLGGRGPANVLTL.

This clonotype was recorded many times. V usage is TRBV6-5 and J usage is TRBJ2-7; D is unresolved. CDR3 length: 11 residues. Trimming cost V 6 bases and J 1 base, with 4 bases left between them. In germline, CDR1 is MNHEY, CDR2 SVGAGI. The CDR3 sequence: CASRGSYEQYF. In nucleotides, the CDR3 is TGTGCCAGCAGGGGTTCCTACGAGCAGTACTTC.

This clonotype showed up just a few times. This chain joins TRBV20-1 and TRBJ2-7; 10 bases line up with TRBD1. The J segment lost 2 bases and the V segment lost 3 bases, leaving 7 bases of the junction unmatched. Germline V CDR1 and CDR2: DFQATT, SNEGSKA (reference sequence). The CDR3 runs 15 residues. Here the CDR3 reads CSARYRTGGPYEQYF. The CDR3 nucleotides read TGCAGTGCTAGGTACCGGACAGGGGGGCCCTACGAGCAGTACTTC.

This clonotype was counted ten times or more. The chain links TRBV29-1 to TRBJ2-7, with D possibly being TRBD2 (6 bases). Trimming removed 1 base from V and 4 bases from J, with 20 bases in between. In germline, CDR1 is SQVTM, CDR2 ANQGSEA. CDR3 length equals 16 residues. The CDR3 DNA reads TGCAGCGTTGAAGGGGGGGACGCCTCACGTGGTTACGAGCAGTACTTC. Its protein is CSVEGGDASRGYEQYF.

This clonotype was seen a few times. The chain is built from TRBV7-9 and TRBJ2-1, with no clear D. Germline V lookup: CDR1 SEHNR, CDR2 FQNEAQ (reference sequence). The CDR3 runs 18 residues. Between the trimmed V and J ends, which lost 6 bases and 8 bases, there was a span of 29 bases. CDR3 loop: CASSSRRNNLRTWDEQFF. The CDR3, as DNA: TGTGCCAGCAGTTCCCGCCGGAATAACCTTCGTACCTGGGATGAGCAGTTCTTC.

This clonotype was counted ten times or more. This rearrangement joins TRBV24-1 to TRBJ1-1; D unresolved. V dropped 9 bases and J dropped 1 base, with 5 bases sitting between them. Germline V gene sequence: CDR1 KGHDR, CDR2 SFDVKD. The CDR3 totals 11 residues. In DNA, the CDR3 is TGTGCCACCCGACAGAACACTGAAGCTTTCTTT. Protein sequence: CATRQNTEAFF.

This chain joins TRBV9 and TRBJ2-5, with a weak D call TRBD2 (7 bases). This CDR3 spans 15 amino acids. Per the germline V gene, CDR1 is SGDLS and CDR2 is YYNGEE. The V and J ends lost 0 bases and 5 bases respectively, with 14 bases between them. This chain's CDR3 is CASSVGGGPQETQYF. For the CDR3, the DNA is TGTGCCAGCAGCGTAGGGGGGGGGCCCCAGGAGACCCAGTACTTC.

This chain links TRBV12-3 or TRBV12-4 with TRBJ2-1; 8 positions agree with TRBD2. There are 15 residues in the CDR3. Trimming cost V 4 bases and J 7 bases; bases outside gene matches: 9. CDR3 nucleotide sequence: TGTGCCAGCAGTTCGCCCCGGACTAGCAGGAATGAGCAGTTCTTC. It is translated as CASSSPRTSRNEQFF.

This clonotype was counted many times. The chain carries TRBV6-2 or TRBV6-3 and TRBJ1-5; the match to TRBD1 covers 8 bases. There are 18 residues in the CDR3. Per the germline V gene, CDR1 is MNHEY and CDR2 is SVGEGT. With 4 bases clipped from V and 1 base from J, the junction kept 12 bases outside the gene matches. CDR3 coding DNA: TGTGCCAGCAGTTCCATTTCCCAGGGGGCCTGGAGCAATCAGCCCCAGCATTTT. Translated, it gives CASSSISQGAWSNQPQHF.

With respect to this clonotype: Possible read error: a much larger clone is one base away. The V and J genes are TRBV20-1 and TRBJ1-4; TRBD1 might be the D (5 bases). This CDR3 contains 15 residues. Germline V CDR1 and CDR2: DFQATT, SNEGSKA (reference sequence). Trimming stripped 3 bases from V and 4 bases from J, with 15 bases between. CDR3 in amino acids: CSASIDSADNEKLFF. CDR3 nucleotides: TGCAGTGCTAGCATCGACAGCGCGGATAATGAAAAACTGTTTTTT.

The CDR3 loop reads CASSAPGGDEQYF. The CDR3 region has the DNA TGTGCCAGCAGCGCACCAGGGGGGGATGAGCAGTACTTC. The V call is TRBV7-6, the J call TRBJ2-7; D is tentatively TRBD1 or TRBD2 (7 bases each). Trimming removed 5 bases from V and 7 bases from J, with 15 bases in between. This CDR3 region has 13 residues. Germline V lookup: CDR1 SGHVS, CDR2 FNYEAQ.

This clonotype was observed at least ten times. CDR3 amino acids: CSVEFGYADTQYF. The CDR3 DNA reads TGCAGCGTTGAATTTGGCTACGCCGATACGCAGTATTTT. V is TRBV29-1 and J is TRBJ2-3; D not certain. Trimming stripped 2 bases from V and 6 bases from J, with 12 bases between. Germline CDR1 is SQVTM and CDR2 is ANQGSEA. CDR3 size: 13 residues.

In the case of this clonotype: A read error may produce the germline difference seen at one junction end. This chain joins TRBV7-3 and TRBJ2-3; no definite D call. Per the germline V gene, CDR1 is SGHTA and CDR2 is FQGTGA. The CDR3 spans 14 residues. This chain's CDR3 is CASSLLGSTETQYF. The CDR3, as DNA: TGTGCCAGCAGCTTACTCGGAAGCACAGAGACGCAGTATTTT.

This clonotype has more than one count but fewer than ten. The rearrangement joins TRBV7-2 to TRBJ2-5; D not certain. Germline values: CDR1 SGHTA, CDR2 FQGNSA. V was trimmed by 1 base and J by 0 bases, leaving 6 bases between them. The length of the CDR3 is 14 residues. CDR3 in amino acids: CASSLGRYQETQYF. In DNA form, the CDR3 reads TGTGCCAGCAGCTTAGGACGGTACCAAGAGACCCAGTACTTC.

The CDR3 DNA is TGTGCCAGCAGTTTTGAGGCAGGGGGCAATGAGCAGTTCTTC. Residues: CASSFEAGGNEQFF. The chain is built from TRBV27 and TRBJ2-1; 7 nucleotides align to TRBD1. V was clipped by 3 bases and J by 6 bases; unmatched bases: 5. This CDR3 has 14 residues. Germline CDR1 and CDR2: MNHEY and SMNVEV (reference sequence).

This clonotype came up a few times. The chain recombines TRBV4-3 with TRBJ2-7; no clear D gene. Germline CDR1 is LGHNA and CDR2 is YSLEER. Trimming cost V 0 bases and J 2 bases, with 20 bases left between them. This CDR3 has 18 amino acids. The DNA for the CDR3 is TGCGCCAGCAGCCAAGAGCTGTTTCAGGCTTGGCCAACCTACGAGCAGTACTTC. Protein: CASSQELFQAWPTYEQYF.

Concerning this clonotype: This is likely a read error, given that the CDR3 carries no conserved phenylalanine or tryptophan at its end. This chain joins TRBV20-1 and TRBJ2-7; 8 bases line up with TRBD1. Trimming at V came to 1 base and at J to 5 bases, leaving 10 bases not matched to a gene. The CDR3 contains 15 residues. Germline values: CDR1 DFQATT, CDR2 SNEGSKA (reference sequence). The CDR3 spells CSARVPDRGPDEQYL. For the CDR3, the DNA is TGCAGTGCTAGAGTGCCCGACAGGGGTCCTGACGAGCAGTACCTC.